This T cell receptor (beta chain) was observed in a study of blood T cell repertoires in COVID-19. Across the study: Donors in the United States, Italy and Spain gave samples during acute or convalescent COVID-19.

The age range of participants was 18 to 89 years, with residence in about 25 US areas. V was shortened by 6 bases and J by 1 base, with 15 bases between the two germline ends. The CDR3 covers 16 residues. Germline V gives CDR1 MDHEN, CDR2 SYDVKM. Per the original data handling: Nucleated cell number was recorded as an estimate derived from reference gene primer amplification. Sequenced by immunoSEQ multiplex PCR; TCRdb stores in-frame clones only, minus some. The V and J calls and clone size come from that table; D and trimming were worked out from the DNA. This table holds fewer than 200,000 clones, around 82% found once.

Sequencing was performed on PBMCs or T cells enriched from blood (not recorded which). This receptor was identified in a woman aged 45-59 years in a cohort exposed to, infected with or recovered from COVID-19 (not recorded which). This chain links TRBV28 with TRBJ2-2, with D tentatively TRBD1 (6 bases). CDR3 coding DNA: TGTGCCAGCAGGGGCCTTTGGGGGCGGAACACCGGGGAGCTGTTTTTT. It codes for CASRGLWGRNTGELFF.